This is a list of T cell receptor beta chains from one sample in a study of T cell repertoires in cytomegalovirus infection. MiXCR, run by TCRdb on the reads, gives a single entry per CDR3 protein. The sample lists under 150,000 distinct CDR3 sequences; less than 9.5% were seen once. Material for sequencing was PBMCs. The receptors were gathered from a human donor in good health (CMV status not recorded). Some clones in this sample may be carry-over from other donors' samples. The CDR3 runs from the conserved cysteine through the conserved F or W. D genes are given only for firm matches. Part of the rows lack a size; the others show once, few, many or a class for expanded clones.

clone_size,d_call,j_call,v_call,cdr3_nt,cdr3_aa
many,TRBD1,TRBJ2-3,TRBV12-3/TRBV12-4,TGTGCCAGCAGGCCCGGGACAGGGGGCTTGGATTTT,CASRPGTGGLDF
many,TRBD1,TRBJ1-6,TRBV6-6,TGTGCCAGCAGTTACGACGGGACAGTCAATTCACCCCTCCACTTT,CASSYDGTVNSPLHF
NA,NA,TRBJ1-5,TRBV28,TGTGCCAGCAGTTTATCGTACAGGTCTGGCCAGCCCCAGCATTTT,CASSLSYRSGQPQHF
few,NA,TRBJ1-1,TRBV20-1,TGCAGTGCTAGCGCTAGATGGTATACTGAAGCTTTCTTT,CSASARWYTEAFF
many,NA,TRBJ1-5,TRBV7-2,TGTGCCAGCAGCTTAGGGGCTTATAGCAATCAGCCCCAGCATTTT,CASSLGAYSNQPQHF
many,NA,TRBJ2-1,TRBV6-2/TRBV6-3,TGTGCCAGCAGTTACTCAGGTCCACAAACAAGGGATGAGCAGTTCTTC,CASSYSGPQTRDEQFF
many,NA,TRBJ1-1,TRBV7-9,TGTGCCAGCAGCGCGGGACCGCTGGGCACTGAAGCTTTCTTT,CASSAGPLGTEAFF
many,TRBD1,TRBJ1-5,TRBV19,TGTGCCACCTCGAGAGACGGGACAGGGAGGCAGCCCCAGCATTTT,CATSRDGTGRQPQHF
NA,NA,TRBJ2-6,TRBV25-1,TGTGCCAGCAGTGACCCCAACTCTGGGGCCAACGTCCTGACTTTC,CASSDPNSGANVLTF
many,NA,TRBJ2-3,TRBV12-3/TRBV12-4,TGTGCCAGCAAGGGACTTCCCCTCACAGATACGCAGTATTTT,CASKGLPLTDTQYF
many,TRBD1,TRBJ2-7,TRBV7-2,TGTGCCAGCAGCCCCCGACAGGGCTCCTACGAGCAGTACTTC,CASSPRQGSYEQYF
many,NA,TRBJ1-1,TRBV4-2,TGTGCCAGCAGCCAAGATACGGCGGGTGAAGCTTTCTTT,CASSQDTAGEAFF
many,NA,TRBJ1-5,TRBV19,TGTGCCAGTACCTTGGGGAGAGATAGCAATCAGCCCCAGCATTTT,CASTLGRDSNQPQHF
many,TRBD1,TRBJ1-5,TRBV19,TGTGCCAGTGGACGGGACAGGGATCAGCCCCAGCATTTT,CASGRDRDQPQHF
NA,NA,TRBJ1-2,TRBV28,TGTGCCAGCAGGGTTGCCCGCGGGGCTAAATCCTACACCTTC,CASRVARGAKSYTF
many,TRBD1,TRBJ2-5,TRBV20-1,TGCAGTGCTAGCAAGGGGACAGGGAAAGAGACCCAGTACTTC,CSASKGTGKETQYF
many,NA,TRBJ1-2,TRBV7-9,TGTGCCAGCAGCTTAGGACCGACACTCAGCTATGGCTACACCTTC,CASSLGPTLSYGYTF
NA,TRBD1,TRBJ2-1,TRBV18,TGTGCCAGCTCACCCAGCGGACAGGGGGTCAGTGAGCAGTTCTTC,CASSPSGQGVSEQFF
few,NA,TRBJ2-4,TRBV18,TGTGCCAGCTCACCAGGAGGCAGAGCAGGCGGCCAAAACATTCAGTACTTC,CASSPGGRAGGQNIQYF
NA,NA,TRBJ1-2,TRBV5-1,TGCGCCAGCAGCCCCGGGAACGATGTCGGCTACACCTTC,CASSPGNDVGYTF
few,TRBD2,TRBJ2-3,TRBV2,TGTGCCAGCAGTGAACTAGCGGGGGGGGGGGGGAGTGCAGATACGCAGTATTTT,CASSELAGGGGSADTQYF
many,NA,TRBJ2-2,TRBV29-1,TGCAGCGTTGCCCGGGACTCATCCGCCGGGGAGCTGTTTTTT,CSVARDSSAGELFF
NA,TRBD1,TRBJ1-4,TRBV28,TGTGCCAGCAGCCGAGATGCCGGGACAGCTGAAAAACTGTTTTTT,CASSRDAGTAEKLFF
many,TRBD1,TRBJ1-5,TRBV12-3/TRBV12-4,TGTGCCAGCAGCCCACAGGGGGCGAGCAATCAGCCCCAGCATTTT,CASSPQGASNQPQHF
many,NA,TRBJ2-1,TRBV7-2,TGTGCCAGCACCTGGGGGCAAGAGCAGTTCTTC,CASTWGQEQFF
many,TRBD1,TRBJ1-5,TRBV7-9,TGTGCCAGCAGTCCTCAGGGGGATAGCAATCAGCCCCAGCATTTT,CASSPQGDSNQPQHF
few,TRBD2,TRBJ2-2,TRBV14,TGTGCCAGCAGCCAAGAGCGGGGGACCGGGGAGCTGTTTTTT,CASSQERGTGELFF
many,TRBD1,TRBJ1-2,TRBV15,TGTGCCACCAGCACCGGAGGGACAGGGGGCTCCTATGGCTACACCTTC,CATSTGGTGGSYGYTF
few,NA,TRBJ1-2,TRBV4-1,TGCGCCAGCAGCCAGGCAGGGATAGGTGATGGCTACACCTTC,CASSQAGIGDGYTF
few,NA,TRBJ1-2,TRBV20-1,TGCAGTGCTAGAGGACAGTTTAACTATGGCTACACCTTC,CSARGQFNYGYTF
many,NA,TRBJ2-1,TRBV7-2,TGTGCCAGCAGCTTCAGCTCCAATGAGCAGTTCTTC,CASSFSSNEQFF
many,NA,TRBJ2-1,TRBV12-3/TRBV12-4,TGTGCCAGCAGTTTTCAGCGAAGCTCCTACAATGAGCAGTTCTTC,CASSFQRSSYNEQFF
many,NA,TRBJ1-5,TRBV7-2,TGTGCCAGCAGCTTAGCCAGGGTCGATCAGCCCCAGCATTTT,CASSLARVDQPQHF
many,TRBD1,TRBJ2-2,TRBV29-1,TGCAGCGTTGCAATGACAGGGCCCGGGGAGCTGTTTTTT,CSVAMTGPGELFF
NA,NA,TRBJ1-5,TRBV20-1,TGCAGTGCTAGTCTAGGGGGTACCGATCAGCCCCAGCATTTT,CSASLGGTDQPQHF
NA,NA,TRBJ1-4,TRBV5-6,TGTGCCAGCAGTCCTCGGGGAAGGAATGAAAAACTGTTTTTT,CASSPRGRNEKLFF
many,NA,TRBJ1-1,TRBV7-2,TGTGCCAGCAGCGGCAACCGGGGCACTGAAGCTTTCTTT,CASSGNRGTEAFF
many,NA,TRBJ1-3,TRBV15,TGTGCCACCAGCAGATCCAGACTTTCTGGAAACACCATATATTTT,CATSRSRLSGNTIYF